These T cell receptor beta chains were read from a single sample in a study of blood T cell repertoires in COVID-19. Some clones are missing from TCRdb's copy, which holds only in-frame ones; the method was immunoSEQ multiplex PCR. Here the sample spans some 94,000 clones, around 84% being singletons. The sample comprised peripheral blood. The source is a man between 70 and 80 years old with active or convalescent COVID-19. Each CDR3 is given without its conserved first and last residue. Not all rows give a size; the values are once, few, many and, for expanded clones, a class.

size | V | CDR3
- | TRBV7-8 | ASSPGEETQY
- | TRBV3-1/TRBV3-2 | ASSRSGGAKGEKLF
- | TRBV7-9 | ASSLAWGPGVETQY
once | TRBV30 | AWSTGTGNQPQH
once | TRBV5-1 | ASSSQGGNTEAF
- | TRBV2 | ASSQEKAGNTIY
- | TRBV5-6 | ASNPAGQGSSPLH
once | TRBV7-8 | ASSFGKPGELF
- | TRBV5-1 | ASSLGQGTGELF
- | TRBV5-4 | ASSFWRGGTEAF
- | TRBV18 | ASSPLAGGPSYEQY
once | TRBV28 | ASTPGTANNEQF
- | TRBV18 | ASSPPGRNTEAF
once | TRBV7-2 | ASSLGRGYGYT
- | TRBV6-5 | ASSYKKEYEQY
- | TRBV11-2 | ASSLQASSGNTIY
- | TRBV5-1 | ASSLQTSGGWDEQF
- | TRBV29-1 | SVEGTHIPPEAF
few | TRBV19 | ASDRGGYGYT
- | TRBV6-4 | AMGEQGEGEGYT
- | TRBV29-1 | SAYAGGFNEKLF
- | TRBV6-5 | ASGRDRGDEQY
- | TRBV7-3 | ASSSTGGASGELF
- | TRBV19 | ASSIDPVSEAF
- | TRBV12-3/TRBV12-4 | ASSPDRASGYT
- | TRBV28 | ASSVDRGPSSYEQY
- | TRBV5-1 | ASSLGTYTDTQY
few | TRBV2 | ASRTGVDGYT
once | TRBV7-2 | ASSLVGTEAYGYT
- | TRBV6-5 | ASSGSSYNSPLH
- | TRBV2 | ASTRDSNQPQH
- | TRBV10-2 | ASPPRAAGVKGYT
few | TRBV28 | AITTPGNGYT
- | TRBV5-1 | ASSFDRRNYEQY
few | TRBV2 | ASGGQGMRNSPLH